The 14 T cell receptor beta chains in this list originate from one sample, sequenced in a study of cytomegalovirus exposure and HLA in healthy donors. The table came from immunoSEQ multiplex PCR; TCRdb's copy has only in-frame clones and leaves some out. The sample includes 200,000 to 250,000 clones, around four fifths seen only once; the top ten take over 12%. Sequencing was performed on PBMCs. All receptors come from a woman aged 25 to 39 in good health and CMV-seropositive.

This clone was recorded only once. The V gene is TRBV14, the J gene TRBJ2-1; 10 bases match TRBD1. J lost 7 bases, V lost 1 base, and 4 bases had no gene match. Germline V CDR1 and CDR2: SGHDN, FVKESK. The CDR3 sequence is 15 residues long. CDR3 loop: CASSQGQGAWNEQFF. The CDR3 bases are TGTGCCAGCAGCCAAGGACAGGGGGCGTGGAATGAGCAGTTCTTC. Combining the CDR3 with reference TRBV14 and TRBJ2-1 gives the whole variable domain EAGVTQFPSHSVIEKGQTVTLRCDPISGHDNLYWYRRVMGKEIKFLLHFVKESKQDESGMPNNRFLAERTGGTYSTLKVQPAELEDSGVYFCASSQGQGAWNEQFFGPGTRLTVL.

The chain uses TRBV10-3 and TRBJ2-1, with D perhaps given as TRBD1 or TRBD2 (7 bases each). CDR3 length: 13 residues. Germline CDR1 reads ENHRY; CDR2 reads SYGVKD. V dropped 10 bases and J dropped 8 bases, with 18 bases sitting between them. DNA of the CDR3: TGTGCCACCGCCGACAGGGAGGGGGATGAGCAGTTCTTC. Residues: CATADREGDEQFF.

The chain is built from TRBV30 and TRBJ2-3, with TRBD2 identical over 7 bases. Germline trimming cut 8 bases from V and 8 bases from J; bases unmatched to any gene: 4. Per germline, CDR1 GTSNPN and CDR2 SVGIG (reference sequence). The CDR3 is made up of 10 amino acids. The CDR3, as DNA: TGTGCCCAAGGGGAGGGTACGCAGTATTTT. Encoded protein: CAQGEGTQYF.

V usage is TRBV11-2 and J usage is TRBJ2-3, with D uncertain. The CDR3 contains 15 residues. The germline V gene has CDR1 SGHAT and CDR2 FQNNGV. The ends were cut back, 2 bases at V and 0 bases at J, with 9 bases in the middle. The CDR3: CASSLRRISTDTQYF. For the CDR3, the DNA is TGTGCCAGCAGCTTACGGCGGATTAGCACAGATACGCAGTATTTT.

The chain joins TRBV2 to TRBJ2-2; TRBD1 might be the D (6 bases). The germline CDR1 and CDR2 sequences are SNHLY and FYNNEI. This CDR3 spans 14 amino acids. The ends were cut back, 6 bases at V and 4 bases at J, with 12 bases in the middle. CDR3 nucleotide sequence: TGTGCCAGCAGACGGACAGAAAGCACCGGGGAGCTGTTTTTT. The encoded protein is CASRRTESTGELFF.

This rearrangement joins TRBV30 to TRBJ2-1; the D gene is possibly TRBD1 (6 bases). Trimming removed 3 bases from V and 9 bases from J, with 21 bases in between. CDR3 length: 15 residues. The germline gives CDR1 GTSNPN, CDR2 SVGIG (reference sequence). CDR3 bases: TGTGCCTGGAGCCCTCTAGCCGGGGCCAGGGGTGAGCAGTTCTTC. Translated: CAWSPLAGARGEQFF.

A single count supports this clone. This chain uses TRBV10-3 with TRBJ2-2, with unresolved D. The CDR3 length is 18 residues. V was cut by 3 bases and J by 4 bases, with 21 bases left in between. Germline CDR1 ENHRY, CDR2 SYGVKD. CDR3 in DNA: TGTGCCATCAGTGAATTGTTCAAGGACGTTAAACCCACCGGGGAGCTGTTTTTT. Amino acid sequence: CAISELFKDVKPTGELFF.

Here the CDR3 DNA reads TGTGCCACCTTACTAGGGTCCTTCTCTGGGGCCAACGTCCTGACTTTC. Translated: CATLLGSFSGANVLTF. The chain employs TRBV28 and TRBJ2-6; perhaps TRBD2 as D (5 bases). Trimming took 10 bases from V and 0 from J, leaving 16 bases between them. From germline, CDR1 is MDHEN and CDR2 SYDVKM. There are 16 residues in the CDR3.

The CDR3 nucleotides are TGTGCCAGCAGTATCCAGGAGAACACCGGGGAGCTGTTTTTT. It codes for CASSIQENTGELFF. The chain employs TRBV6-1 and TRBJ2-2; D unresolved. Germline V CDR1 and CDR2: MNHNS, SASEGT. V lost 5 bases to trimming and J lost 1 base, with 8 bases between them. The CDR3 loop spans 14 amino acids.

V is TRBV30 and J is TRBJ2-5; 14 positions agree with TRBD2. Trimming removed 5 bases from V and 3 bases from J; junction bases left unmatched: 11. CDR1 is GTSNPN and CDR2 is SVGIG in the germline V gene (reference sequence). CDR3 size: 17 residues. CDR3 loop: CAWAPGLAGVVEETQYF. CDR3 in DNA: TGTGCCTGGGCTCCGGGACTAGCGGGAGTAGTAGAAGAGACCCAGTACTTC.

This clone has just one count. The J gene is TRBJ2-1, the V gene TRBV5-8; tentatively, D is TRBD2 (5 bases). This CDR3 contains 15 residues. The germline V and J ends were trimmed by 5 bases and 0 bases, with 12 bases remaining between them. CDR1 is SGHTS and CDR2 is YDEGEE in the germline V gene. CDR3 sequence reads: CASSHGLTSYNEQFF. DNA for the CDR3: TGTGCCAGCAGTCACGGACTGACCTCCTACAATGAGCAGTTCTTC.

This sequence joins TRBV30 and TRBJ1-2, with no clear D. The germline gives CDR1 GTSNPN, CDR2 SVGIG (reference sequence). CDR3 length equals 14 residues. Trimming stripped 0 bases from V and 3 bases from J, with 11 bases between. The CDR3 spells CAWSVKGRYYGYTF. In DNA form, the CDR3 reads TGTGCCTGGAGTGTTAAAGGCAGATACTATGGCTACACCTTC.

J is TRBJ2-1 and V is TRBV9; 8 nucleotides align to TRBD1. CDR1 is SGDLS, CDR2 YYNGEE, per germline. CDR3 length: 15 residues. V trimming: 0 bases; J trimming: 8 bases; junction bases outside the gene matches: 7. CDR3 in DNA: TGTGCCAGCAGCGTAGAGCAGGGGGCTTCCCATGAGCAGTTCTTC. This sequence encodes CASSVEQGASHEQFF. The variable domain in full, with the rest retrieved from reference TRBV9 and TRBJ2-1, is DSGVTQTPKHLITATGQRVTLRCSPRSGDLSVYWYQQSLDQGLQFLIQYYNGEERAKGNILERFSAQQFPDLHSELNLSSLELGDSALYFCASSVEQGASHEQFFGPGTRLTVL.

The V call is TRBV5-6, the J call TRBJ2-7, with 9 bases that match TRBD1. Germline values: CDR1 SGHDT, CDR2 YYEEEE. The trim removed 4 bases at V and 0 bases at J, leaving 2 bases unmatched. There are 14 residues in the CDR3. CDR3 nucleotides: TGTGCCAGCAGCGGGACAGGGAGCTCCTACGAGCAGTACTTC. Amino acids: CASSGTGSSYEQYF.